This TCR beta chain appears in the sequencing data of a study of blood T cell repertoires in COVID-19. The overall study: Samples came from the United States, Italy and Spain, spanning acute and convalescent COVID-19. The analysed material was cDNA or gDNA that came from T cells, B-cell-depleted T cells, or PBMCs.

Libraries were prepared by immunoSEQ multiplex PCR; TCRdb keeps only in-frame clonotypes and omits some of them. The table has hundreds of thousands of clones, around 90% seen once. The CDR3 has 15 residues. The V end lost 6 bases, the J end lost 0 bases, and 12 bases lay between the germline ends. Germline loops: CDR1 MNHEY, CDR2 SVGAGI. Participants, about 18 to 90 years old, spanned about two dozen US areas. Participants were placed into cohorts based on the clinical history they reported. The sequence was obtained from a woman aged 45-59 years who had recovered from COVID-19. The sequenced material came from PBMCs or T cells enriched from blood (not recorded which). The V and J genes are TRBV6-5 and TRBJ1-3; D gene unclear. CDR3: CASSPGSNSGNTIYF. The CDR3 bases are TGTGCCAGCAGCCCGGGGTCAAACTCTGGAAACACCATATATTTT.